This T cell receptor (beta chain) was documented in a study of cytomegalovirus exposure and HLA in healthy donors. PCR employed 60 Vbeta and 13 Jbeta primers. The protocol was immunoSEQ multiplex PCR, while the TCRdb copy is restricted to in-frame clones and leaves out a portion. The sample carries 150,000 to 200,000 clones, roughly two thirds recorded once. Input material: PBMCs. This TCR was sampled from a woman aged 18-29 years in good health and CMV-seropositive.

Here the CDR3 DNA reads TGTGCCTGGACCTACTCGGCGGGACAGCCAATTGTGATCTCTGGAAACACCATATATTTT. Its translation is CAWTYSAGQPIVISGNTIYF. The chain carries TRBV30 and TRBJ1-3; 7 bases fit TRBD1. Germline lookup yields CDR1 GTSNPN and CDR2 SVGIG (reference sequence). The CDR3 has 20 residues. Germline trimming cut 4 bases from V and 0 bases from J; bases unmatched to any gene: 21. Variable domain in full (rest from reference TRBV30 and TRBJ1-3): SQTIHQWPATLVQPVGSPLSLECTVEGTSNPNLYWYRQAAGRGLQLLFYSVGIGQISSEVPQNLSASRPQDRQFILSSKKLLLSDSGFYLCAWTYSAGQPIVISGNTIYFGEGSWLTVV.